Below are 28 T cell receptor beta chains sequenced from a single sample in a study of T cell responses to AZD1222 COVID-19 vaccine. The protocol was immunoSEQ multiplex PCR, while the TCRdb copy is restricted to in-frame clones and leaves out a portion. The sample includes about 67,000 clones, roughly 84% of them seen just once. Sample: peripheral blood, taken on day 0 of AZD1222 vaccination. The source is an adult in good health.

The chain recombines TRBV7-9 with TRBJ2-3; TRBD2 agrees at 8 bases. Germline CDR1 and CDR2: SEHNR and FQNEAQ (reference sequence). The trim removed 0 bases at V and 4 bases at J, leaving 6 bases unmatched. The CDR3 totals 16 residues. CDR3 bases: TGTGCCAGCAGCTTAGCGAGCGGGAGCGGGTCAGATACGCAGTATTTT. Its protein is CASSLASGSGSDTQYF.

The V gene is TRBV5-6, the J gene TRBJ2-3, with D tentatively TRBD1 (5 bases). This CDR3 has 15 residues. The germline CDR1 and CDR2 sequences are SGHDT and YYEEEE. Trimming shortened V by 4 bases and J by 2 bases, and 14 bases separated the two germline ends. The CDR3 reads CASSEDSWLTDTQYF. The DNA for the CDR3 is TGTGCCAGCAGCGAAGACAGTTGGCTCACAGATACGCAGTATTTT.

This chain uses TRBV11-1 with TRBJ2-1, with a possible D match to TRBD2 (6 bases). The CDR3 extends over 14 amino acids. Germline lookup yields CDR1 SGHAT and CDR2 FQDESV (reference sequence). CDR3 protein: CASRPAGPSNEQFF. The CDR3 DNA follows: TGTGCTTCCCGGCCAGCGGGCCCGTCCAATGAGCAGTTCTTC.

The chain employs TRBV27 and TRBJ2-3; D may be TRBD2 (6 bases). This CDR3 comprises 16 residues. Trimming shortened V by 3 bases and J by 5 bases, and 18 bases separated the two germline ends. CDR1 is MNHEY, CDR2 SMNVEV, per germline (reference sequence). In DNA, the CDR3 is TGTGCCAGCAGTTTGGAGCTAGTGGGAGGACTAGATACGCAGTATTTT. Translating it yields CASSLELVGGLDTQYF.

The gene calls are TRBV24-1 and TRBJ1-5; no definite D call. The CDR3 has 12 amino acids. Per germline, CDR1 KGHDR and CDR2 SFDVKD. The V gene lost 4 bases and the J gene lost 4 bases, with 4 bases spanning the gap. The CDR3 region has the DNA TGTGCCACCAGTGACGTTAATCAGCCCCAGCATTTT. Translation gives CATSDVNQPQHF.

V is TRBV4-3 and J is TRBJ2-7, with 10 bases aligning to TRBD2. The V segment lost 0 bases and the J segment 2 bases; nucleotides outside the gene matches: 1. This CDR3 has 15 residues. From germline, CDR1 is LGHNA and CDR2 YSLEER. CDR3 nucleotides: TGCGCCAGCAGCCAAGAGAGCGGGGGGGCCTACGAGCAGTACTTC. It is translated as CASSQESGGAYEQYF.

The chain links TRBV7-9 to TRBJ1-1, with 9 nucleotides matching TRBD1. Germline loops: CDR1 SEHNR, CDR2 FQNEAQ (reference sequence). This CDR3 spans 14 amino acids. V lost 4 bases to trimming and J lost 5 bases; unmatched junction nucleotides: 5. In DNA, the CDR3 is TGTGCCAGCAGCTCTACAGGGGGCAGTACTGAAGCTTTCTTT. This codes for CASSSTGGSTEAFF.

The chain combines TRBV28 with TRBJ2-7; 8 bases map to TRBD2. This CDR3 contains 15 residues. The V segment lost 5 bases and the J segment 3 bases; nucleotides outside the gene matches: 9. CDR1 and CDR2 from the germline V gene are MDHEN and SYDVKM. For the CDR3, the DNA is TGTGCCAGCAGTGTGCGGAGACGGGGGGGCTACGAGCAGTACTTC. Encoded protein: CASSVRRRGGYEQYF.

This clone was seen more than once but under ten times. The V and J genes are TRBV9 and TRBJ1-2; perhaps TRBD1 as D (6 bases). Trimming removed 5 bases from V and 8 bases from J, with 19 bases in between. Germline V lookup: CDR1 SGDLS, CDR2 YYNGEE. CDR3 length: 14 amino acids. The CDR3 loop reads CASRLDSSLGGYTF. The CDR3, as DNA: TGTGCCAGCAGGCTGGACAGCTCCCTGGGGGGCTACACCTTC.

The CDR3 protein is CASSLAYPGGGRDNQYF. CDR3 DNA sequence: TGTGCCAGCAGCTTAGCCTATCCCGGGGGGGGAAGAGACAACCAGTACTTC. This rearrangement joins TRBV7-6 to TRBJ2-5; 8 bases agree with TRBD2. Per the germline V gene, CDR1 is SGHVS and CDR2 is FNYEAQ. The V segment lost 0 bases and the J segment 10 bases; nucleotides outside the gene matches: 16. The CDR3 covers 17 residues.

This chain links TRBV6-1 with TRBJ1-5; D not certain. The ends were cut back, 7 bases at V and 0 bases at J, with 7 bases in the middle. Per the germline V gene, CDR1 is MNHNS and CDR2 is SASEGT. CDR3 size: 13 residues. CDR3 bases: TGTGCCAGCACCGTTTCTAGCAATCAGCCCCAGCATTTT. Its translation: CASTVSSNQPQHF.

The CDR3 bases are TGTGCCAGCGCGGGAGTAGCAGATACGCAGTATTTT. Amino acid sequence: CASAGVADTQYF. This chain connects TRBV7-6 to TRBJ2-3, with 7 bases matching TRBD2. CDR3 length equals 12 residues. V shed 8 bases and J 4 bases; nucleotides not matched to a gene: 3. In germline, CDR1 is SGHVS, CDR2 FNYEAQ.

This chain links TRBV29-1 with TRBJ2-2, with D unclear. The CDR3 is made up of 12 amino acids. Germline V gene data show CDR1 as SQVTM and CDR2 as ANQGSEA. V lost 4 bases, J lost 4 bases, and 7 bases lay in between. CDR3 protein: CSVGVITGELFF. CDR3 in DNA: TGCAGCGTTGGGGTGATCACCGGGGAGCTGTTTTTT.

The chain combines TRBV4-2 with TRBJ2-1; D is possibly TRBD2 (6 bases). Between the trimmed V and J ends, which lost 0 bases and 1 base, there was a span of 7 bases. Germline lookup yields CDR1 LGHNA and CDR2 YNFKEQ. This CDR3 has 15 residues. The CDR3 spells CASSQEGGSYNEQFF. CDR3 coding DNA: TGTGCCAGCAGCCAAGAGGGAGGTTCCTACAATGAGCAGTTCTTC.

This chain connects TRBV18 to TRBJ2-7, with 10 bases aligning to TRBD2. The germline V gene has CDR1 KGHSH and CDR2 LQKENI. The V segment lost 8 bases and the J segment 6 bases; nucleotides outside the gene matches: 10. This CDR3 is built from 14 residues. CDR3 protein: CASTSLAGDFEQYF. As DNA, the CDR3 is TGTGCCAGCACCTCTCTAGCGGGAGATTTCGAGCAGTACTTC.

CDR3: CASGFGTETDTQYF. The CDR3 DNA reads TGTGCTAGTGGTTTCGGGACAGAGACAGATACGCAGTATTTT. This sequence joins TRBV12-5 and TRBJ2-3, with 7 positions matching TRBD1. CDR1 is LGHNT and CDR2 is FRNRAP in the germline V gene. CDR3 size: 14 residues. The V and J ends lost 3 bases and 3 bases, in that order; junction bases with no gene match: 3.

The rearrangement links TRBV18 to TRBJ2-7, with TRBD2 matching 7 bases. With 4 bases clipped from V and 3 bases from J, the junction kept 3 bases outside the gene matches. The CDR3 length is 13 residues. Germline lookup yields CDR1 KGHSH and CDR2 LQKENI. CDR3 loop: CASSQGLSYEQYF. Written as DNA, the CDR3 is TGTGCCAGCTCACAGGGACTAAGCTACGAGCAGTACTTC.

The genes are TRBV19 and TRBJ1-5; 12 nucleotides align to TRBD1. The CDR3 length is 17 residues. The V segment lost 8 bases and the J segment 0 bases; nucleotides outside the gene matches: 8. The germline V gene has CDR1 LNHDA and CDR2 SQIVND (reference sequence). The CDR3 sequence is CASWDRGPLSSNQPQHF. DNA for the CDR3: TGTGCCAGTTGGGACAGGGGGCCTCTTAGTAGCAATCAGCCCCAGCATTTT.

This chain joins TRBV6-5 and TRBJ1-6; D is perhaps TRBD1 (5 bases). Germline V gene lookup returns CDR1 MNHEY and CDR2 SVGAGI. This CDR3 region has 12 residues. Trimming removed 7 bases from V and 18 bases from J, with 19 bases in between. In DNA form, the CDR3 reads TGTGCCAGCACCCACCCCGGGGGGGTCCCCCACTTT. This sequence encodes CASTHPGGVPHF.

This clone was found a few times. CDR3: CASSLRFTAGFSNQPQHF. The CDR3 bases are TGTGCCAGCAGTTTACGCTTTACGGCGGGATTTAGCAATCAGCCCCAGCATTTT. This chain links TRBV28 with TRBJ1-5; D is unclear. Germline lookup yields CDR1 MDHEN and CDR2 SYDVKM. There are 18 residues in the CDR3. V gave up 2 bases and J gave up 0 bases, with 17 bases separating them. The variable domain in full, with the rest retrieved from reference TRBV28 and TRBJ1-5, is DVKVTQSSRYLVKRTGEKVFLECVQDMDHENMFWYRQDPGLGLRLIYFSYDVKMKEKGDIPEGYSVSREKKERFSLILESASTNQTSMYLCASSLRFTAGFSNQPQHFGDGTRLSIL.

The CDR3 nucleotides read TGTGCCAGCAGTTACTCGACAACCAGCTCCTACAATGAGCAGTTCTTC. Its translation is CASSYSTTSSYNEQFF. The gene calls are TRBV6-6 and TRBJ2-1; D gene unclear. Germline CDR1 MNHNY, CDR2 SVGAGI (reference sequence). Between the trimmed V and J ends, which lost 0 bases and 0 bases, there was a span of 9 bases. The CDR3 extends over 16 amino acids.

This rearrangement joins TRBV6-5 to TRBJ1-2, with D perhaps TRBD1 (5 bases). This CDR3 is 14 amino acids long. The V end lost 4 bases, the J end lost 6 bases, and 15 bases lay between the germline ends. CDR1 is MNHEY, CDR2 SVGAGI, per germline. CDR3 nucleotide sequence: TGTGCCAGCAGTTCCCTTACAGGACCTCATGGCTACACCTTC. Protein product: CASSSLTGPHGYTF.

The V gene is TRBV7-9, the J gene TRBJ1-1; no reliable D call. The CDR3 contains 9 residues. Trimming took off 8 bases at V and 8 bases at J, with 6 bases between the two ends. Per the germline V gene, CDR1 is SEHNR and CDR2 is FQNEAQ (reference sequence). Here the CDR3 DNA reads TGTGCCAGCGGTAACGAAGCTTTCTTT. This encodes CASGNEAFF. The full variable domain, its missing parts supplied by reference TRBV7-9 and TRBJ1-1, is DTGVSQNPRHKITKRGQNVTFRCDPISEHNRLYWYRQTLGQGPEFLTYFQNEAQLEKSRLLSDRFSAERPKGSFSTLEIQRTEQGDSAMYLCASGNEAFFGQGTRLTVV.

This chain links TRBV4-3 with TRBJ1-1; no clear D. The germline V gene encodes CDR1 LGHNA and CDR2 YSLEER. The CDR3 loop spans 13 amino acids. V was clipped by 1 base and J by 4 bases, with 7 bases between them. The DNA of the CDR3 is TGCGCCAGCAGCCAAGTATGGGGCACTGAAGCTTTCTTT. As protein: CASSQVWGTEAFF.

V gene TRBV3-1 (or the pseudogene TRBV3-2) combines with J gene TRBJ2-7; D is perhaps TRBD1 or TRBD2 (5 bases each). The ends were cut back, 4 bases at V and 2 bases at J, with 15 bases in the middle. CDR3 length: 15 amino acids. CDR1 is LGHDT, CDR2 YNNKEL, per germline (reference sequence). DNA for the CDR3: TGTGCCAGCAGCCCGGACACTGGAGGCACCTACGAGCAGTACTTC. It specifies CASSPDTGGTYEQYF.

This clone was seen only a few times. The chain carries TRBV30 and TRBJ1-1; D is perhaps TRBD1 (5 bases). From germline, CDR1 is GTSNPN and CDR2 SVGIG (reference sequence). The CDR3 has 11 residues. V shed 2 bases and J shed 9 bases, with 10 bases lying between them. The CDR3 sequence is CAWSRSGKAFF. CDR3 nucleotide sequence: TGTGCCTGGAGTCGGTCAGGGAAAGCTTTCTTT.

The gene calls are TRBV10-3 and TRBJ1-2; possible D gene TRBD1, 5 bases. Germline V gives CDR1 ENHRY, CDR2 SYGVKD. Trimming left V 4 bases short and J 3 bases short, with 9 bases between. This CDR3 has 13 amino acids. CDR3 nucleotide sequence: TGTGCCATCAGTGCGGGGGTGGACTATGGCTACACCTTC. It specifies CAISAGVDYGYTF.

The chain uses TRBV5-6 and TRBJ1-2; a possible D gene is TRBD1 (6 bases). Germline CDR1 is SGHDT and CDR2 is YYEEEE. V was clipped by 1 base and J by 8 bases, with 12 bases between them. This CDR3 comprises 13 residues. CDR3 sequence reads: CASSLFRGGGYTF. CDR3 DNA: TGTGCCAGCAGCTTGTTTCGAGGGGGAGGCTACACCTTC.